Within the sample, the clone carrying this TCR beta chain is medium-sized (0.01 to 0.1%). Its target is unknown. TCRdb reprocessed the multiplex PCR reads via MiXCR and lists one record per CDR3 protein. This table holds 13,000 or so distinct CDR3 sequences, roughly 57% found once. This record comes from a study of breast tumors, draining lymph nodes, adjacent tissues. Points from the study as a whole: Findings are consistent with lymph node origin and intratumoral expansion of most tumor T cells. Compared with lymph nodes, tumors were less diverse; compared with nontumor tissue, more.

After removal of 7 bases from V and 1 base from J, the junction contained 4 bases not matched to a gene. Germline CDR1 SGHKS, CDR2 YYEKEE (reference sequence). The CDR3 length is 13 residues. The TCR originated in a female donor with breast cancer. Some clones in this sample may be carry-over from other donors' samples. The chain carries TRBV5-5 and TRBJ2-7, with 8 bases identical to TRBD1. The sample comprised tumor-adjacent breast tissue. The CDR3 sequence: CASHTGGSYEQYF. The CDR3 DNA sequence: TGTGCCAGCCATACAGGGGGATCCTACGAGCAGTACTTC.